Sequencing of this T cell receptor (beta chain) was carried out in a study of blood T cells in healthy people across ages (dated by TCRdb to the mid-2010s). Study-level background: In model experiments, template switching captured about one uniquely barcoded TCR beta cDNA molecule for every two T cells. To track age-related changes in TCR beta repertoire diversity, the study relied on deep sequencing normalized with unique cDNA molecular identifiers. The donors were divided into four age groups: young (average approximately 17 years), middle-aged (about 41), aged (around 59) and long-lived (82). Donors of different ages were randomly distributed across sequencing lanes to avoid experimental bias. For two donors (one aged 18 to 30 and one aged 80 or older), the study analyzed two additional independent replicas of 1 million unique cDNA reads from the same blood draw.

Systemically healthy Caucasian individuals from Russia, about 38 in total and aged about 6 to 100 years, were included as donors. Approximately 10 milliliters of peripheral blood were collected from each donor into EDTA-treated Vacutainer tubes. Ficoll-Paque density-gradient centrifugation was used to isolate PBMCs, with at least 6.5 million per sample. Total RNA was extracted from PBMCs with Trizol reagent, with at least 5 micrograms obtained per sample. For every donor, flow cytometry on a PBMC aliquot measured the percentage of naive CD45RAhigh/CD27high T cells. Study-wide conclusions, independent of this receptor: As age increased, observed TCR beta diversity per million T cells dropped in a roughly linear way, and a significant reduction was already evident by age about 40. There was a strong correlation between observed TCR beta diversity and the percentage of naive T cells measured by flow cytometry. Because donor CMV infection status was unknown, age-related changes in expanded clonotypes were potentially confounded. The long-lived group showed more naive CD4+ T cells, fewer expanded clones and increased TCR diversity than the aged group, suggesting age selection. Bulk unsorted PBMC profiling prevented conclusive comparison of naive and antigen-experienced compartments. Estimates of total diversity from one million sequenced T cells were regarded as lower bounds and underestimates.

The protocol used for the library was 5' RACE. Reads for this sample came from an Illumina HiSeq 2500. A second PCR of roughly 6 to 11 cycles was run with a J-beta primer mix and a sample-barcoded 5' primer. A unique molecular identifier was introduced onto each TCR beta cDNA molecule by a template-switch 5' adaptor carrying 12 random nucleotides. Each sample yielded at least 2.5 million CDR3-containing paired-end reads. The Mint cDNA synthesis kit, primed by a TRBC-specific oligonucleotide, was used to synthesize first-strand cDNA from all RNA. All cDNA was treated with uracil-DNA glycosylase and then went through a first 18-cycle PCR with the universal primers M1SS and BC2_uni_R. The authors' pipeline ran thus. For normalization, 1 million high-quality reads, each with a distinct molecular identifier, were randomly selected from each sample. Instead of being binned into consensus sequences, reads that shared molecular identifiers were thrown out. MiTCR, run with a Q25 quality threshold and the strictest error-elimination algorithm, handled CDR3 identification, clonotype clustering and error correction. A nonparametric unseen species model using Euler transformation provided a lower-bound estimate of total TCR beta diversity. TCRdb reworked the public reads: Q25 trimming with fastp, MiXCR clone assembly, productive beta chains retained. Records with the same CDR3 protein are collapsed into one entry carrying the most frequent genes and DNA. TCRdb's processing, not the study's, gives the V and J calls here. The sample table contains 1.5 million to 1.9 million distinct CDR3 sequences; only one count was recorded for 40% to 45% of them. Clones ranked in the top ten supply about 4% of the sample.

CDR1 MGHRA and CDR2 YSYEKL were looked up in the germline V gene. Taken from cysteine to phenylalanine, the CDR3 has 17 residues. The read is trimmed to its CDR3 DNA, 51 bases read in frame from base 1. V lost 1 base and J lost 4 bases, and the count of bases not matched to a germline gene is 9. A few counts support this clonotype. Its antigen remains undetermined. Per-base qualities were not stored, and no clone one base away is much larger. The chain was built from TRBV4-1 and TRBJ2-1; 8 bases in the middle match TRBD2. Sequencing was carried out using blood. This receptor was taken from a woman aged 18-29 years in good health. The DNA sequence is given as TGCGCCAGCAGCCAAGGGCTCCGCGGGAGGCGATACAATGAGCAGTTCTTC. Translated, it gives CASSQGLRGRRYNEQFF.